Here is one T cell receptor beta chain with its context. Its antigen is not known. Germline V lookup: CDR1 KGHSY, CDR2 FQNENV. V trimming: 0 bases; J trimming: 1 base; junction bases outside the gene matches: 5. The CDR3 is made up of 17 amino acids. PCR amplification relied on 60 Vbeta primers (plus 13 Jbeta primers). Sequencing used immunoSEQ multiplex PCR; TCRdb keeps in-frame clones, though not all of them. The data hold tens of thousands of clones, with roughly 67% observed a single time. This entry belongs to a study of cytomegalovirus exposure and HLA in healthy donors. Regarding the study as a whole: Presence/absence comparisons presumed near-even sequencing depth among donors. In a later analysis, TCR beta V- and J-gene trimming showed a link to a missense DCLRE1C variant.

Material for sequencing was PBMCs. The clonotype originates from a man aged 50 or older in good health and CMV-seronegative. This chain uses TRBV16 with TRBJ1-3; 8 positions match TRBD1. As DNA, the CDR3 is TGTGCCAGCAGCCAATCGGAATGGGACAGGTCTGGAAACACCATATATTTT. This encodes CASSQSEWDRSGNTIYF.